This T cell receptor beta chain was recorded in a study of T cells in Graves' hyperthyroidism and ophthalmopathy. Findings and limits, study-wide: Using 13 V-J features, a model discriminated ophthalmopathy from stable hyperthyroidism.

This clonotype was observed many times. What it binds is not known. Trimming cost V 2 bases and J 8 bases; bases outside gene matches: 5. This CDR3 has 14 amino acids. The germline V gene has CDR1 SGHTA and CDR2 FQGNSA. RNA transcripts provided the source from which TCR beta CDR3 regions were amplified. The TCR CDR3 first-round RT-PCR relied on the HTBI primer set. TCRdb reprocessed the multiplex PCR reads with MiXCR, giving one entry per CDR3 protein. Of fewer than 400,000 distinct CDR3 sequences detected, around a sixth appear once; the ten largest clones hold 33%. Calling Graves' hyperthyroidism stable meant ophthalmopathy did not progress within 18 months. Exclusion criteria comprised uncontrolled infection, other autoimmune disease, pregnancy or lactation.

The V gene is TRBV7-2, the J gene TRBJ2-3; the match to TRBD2 covers 9 bases. The TCR sequence derives from a man aged 25 to 40 with Graves' hyperthyroidism. The material sequenced was blood. The CDR3, as DNA: TGTGCCAGCAGCTTAAGGGGCGGGGGGGGTACGCAGTATTTT. Protein product: CASSLRGGGGTQYF.